The clone carrying this T cell receptor beta chain was observed a handful of times. What it binds is unknown. Patients were diagnosed from clinical symptoms, serum thyroxine, TRAb, thyroid ultrasound and orbital computed tomography. Germline CDR1 and CDR2: LNHDA and SQIVND (reference sequence). The V and J ends lost 7 bases and 2 bases respectively, with 11 bases between them. The CDR3 runs to 14 residues. This entry is derived from a study of Graves' ophthalmopathy and Graves' hyperthyroidism. Study overall: The blood sample was drawn at first diagnosis and before any treatment.

TCR beta CDR3 amplification used RNA transcripts. HTBI-primed RT-PCR formed the first round, and a multiplex PCR formed the second. TCRdb re-derived calls from the multiplex PCR reads in MiXCR, one entry per CDR3 protein. The data show approximately 700,000 distinct CDR3 sequences, 40% seen once. Study-wide results and caveats: Among thyroid clonotypes expanded above 0.001 frequency, most also appeared in blood.

The source of this sequence is an adult man with Graves' ophthalmopathy. Input material: peripheral blood. The chain couples TRBV19 to TRBJ2-2; TRBD2 might be the D (6 bases). The CDR3 reads CASKTSQNTGELFF. In nucleotides, the CDR3 is TGTGCCAGTAAAACTAGCCAAAACACCGGGGAGCTGTTTTTT. The entire variable domain, with the rest obtained from reference TRBV19 and TRBJ2-2, is as follows: DGGITQSPKYLFRKEGQNVTLSCEQNLNHDAMYWYRQDPGQGLRLIYYSQIVNDFQKGDIAEGYSVSREKKESFPLTVTSAQKNPTAFYLCASKTSQNTGELFFGEGSRLTVL.